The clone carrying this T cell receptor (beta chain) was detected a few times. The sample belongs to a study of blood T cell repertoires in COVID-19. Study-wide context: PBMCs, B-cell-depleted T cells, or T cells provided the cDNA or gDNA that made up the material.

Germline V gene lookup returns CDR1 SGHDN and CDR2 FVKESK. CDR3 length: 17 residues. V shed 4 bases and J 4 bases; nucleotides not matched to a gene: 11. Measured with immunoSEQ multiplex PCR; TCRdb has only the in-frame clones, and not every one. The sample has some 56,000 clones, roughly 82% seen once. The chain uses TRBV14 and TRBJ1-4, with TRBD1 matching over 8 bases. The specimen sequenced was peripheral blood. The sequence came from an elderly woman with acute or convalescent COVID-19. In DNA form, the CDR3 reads TGTGCCAGCAGCCCCTATCAAGGGACAGGTAGTAATGAAAAACTGTTTTTT. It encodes CASSPYQGTGSNEKLFF.